This T cell receptor beta chain was captured by sequencing in a study of cytomegalovirus exposure and HLA in healthy donors. Study as a whole: In a later analysis, it was reported that the 110 or so validation repertoires had been produced on the same platform as the roughly 610 repertoires belonging to the first cohort.

Using immunoSEQ multiplex PCR, the repertoire was profiled, and TCRdb retains in-frame clones only, with some absent. The table has over 120,000 clones, 90% seen once. As to this clone: Its antigen is unidentified.

This CDR3 has 14 amino acids. CDR1 is MNHNY and CDR2 is SVGAGI in the germline V gene (reference sequence). Trimming took 4 bases from V and 5 from J, leaving 14 bases between them. Findings of the study overall: Over 150 TCR beta chains were listed as cytomegalovirus-associated. Specificity for CMV antigens was confirmed in vitro for a few of the CMV-associated chains. The majority of TCR sequences were rare, yet some public TCRs appeared in many donors.

This sequence joins TRBV6-6 and TRBJ1-2, with D tentatively TRBD1 (6 bases). The clonotype comes from a woman aged 25 to 39 in good health and CMV-seropositive. Material for sequencing was PBMCs. The CDR3 sequence: CASSSTGTSYGYTF. The DNA of the CDR3 is TGTGCCAGCAGTTCAACAGGGACAAGTTATGGCTACACCTTC.